This TCR beta chain was obtained from a study of blood T cell repertoires in COVID-19. Study background: The United States, Italy and Spain were the sources of the acute and convalescent COVID-19 samples. The analysed material was cDNA or gDNA that came from T cells, B-cell-depleted T cells, or PBMCs.

Germline CDR1 is MGHDK and CDR2 is SYGVNS. Trimming took off 3 bases at V and 2 bases at J, with 14 bases between the two ends. CDR3 length: 15 amino acids. Seattle's enrolled individuals joined amid active infection and were then monitored longitudinally. Authors' processing steps: Scientists estimated how many nucleated cells there were by amplifying reference gene primers. Repertoires were generated with immunoSEQ multiplex PCR, while TCRdb's copy carries only in-frame clones and drops some. V and J calls and clone size are as listed in that table; D and trimming were resolved from the DNA. The data show about 96,000 clones, 70% to 90% seen once.

This receptor was taken from a human donor with COVID-19, enrolled during active disease. The donor label of this sample is uncertain. The chain combines TRBV25-1 with TRBJ2-7; the D is unclear. Sample: peripheral blood. The CDR3 nucleotides are TGTGCCAGCAGTGACCGCGACAACCGACCCTACGAGCAGTACTTC. The encoded protein is CASSDRDNRPYEQYF.